Presented here are 18 T cell receptor beta chains from one specimen sequenced in a study of blood T cell repertoires in COVID-19. Generated by immunoSEQ multiplex PCR, the TCRdb table keeps only in-frame clones and is missing some. Among roughly 200,000 clones, 80% to 90% were seen once, and the ten largest hold less than 5%. The sequenced sample consisted of PBMCs or T cells enriched from blood (not recorded which). These receptors were collected from a woman aged 35 to 49 with acute COVID-19.

The chain has TRBV3-1 (or the pseudogene TRBV3-2) and TRBJ2-7; 9 bases match TRBD2. CDR3 size: 19 residues. Germline V lookup: CDR1 LGHDT, CDR2 YNNKEL (reference sequence). V gave up 2 bases and J gave up 6 bases; unmatched junction bases: 20. CDR3: CASSQRSRTTSGRMSEQYF. CDR3 sequence (DNA): TGTGCCAGCAGCCAACGGTCCAGGACAACCAGCGGGAGGATGAGCGAGCAGTACTTC.

The chain joins TRBV29-1 to TRBJ1-3; D not resolved. Trimming pared 3 bases from V and 5 bases from J, leaving 11 bases between. The germline V gene has CDR1 SQVTM and CDR2 ANQGSEA. The CDR3 has 13 residues. In DNA form, the CDR3 reads TGCAGCGTTGAGGTGAGAAGTCGAAACACCATATATTTT. It translates to CSVEVRSRNTIYF.

The V call is TRBV7-8, the J call TRBJ2-1; D remains ambiguous. CDR1 and CDR2 (germline): SGHVS, FQNEAQ. The CDR3 runs to 12 residues. V dropped 4 bases and J dropped 9 bases, with 10 bases sitting between them. In DNA form, the CDR3 reads TGTGCCAGCAGCTCCCGTACAAGTGAGCAGTTCTTC. The encoded protein is CASSSRTSEQFF.

The gene calls are TRBV24-1 and TRBJ2-1; D is perhaps TRBD1 (6 bases). V gave up 1 base and J gave up 8 bases, with 11 bases separating them. The CDR3 spans 14 residues. Germline V gene data show CDR1 as KGHDR and CDR2 as SFDVKD. The CDR3 protein is CATSDFTGFHEQFF. The CDR3 bases are TGTGCCACCAGTGATTTTACAGGGTTTCATGAGCAGTTCTTC.

This chain joins TRBV27 and TRBJ1-1; D ambiguous. V was pared by 6 bases and J by 1 base, with 15 bases between. The CDR3 consists of 15 residues. Per germline, CDR1 MNHEY and CDR2 SMNVEV (reference sequence). CDR3 coding DNA: TGTGCCAGCAGGGAACTTCCGACACGGAACACTGAAGCTTTCTTT. Protein: CASRELPTRNTEAFF.

CDR3 loop: CASSLASDWTSSTDTQYF. The CDR3 DNA reads as TGTGCCAGCAGCTTAGCCTCGGATTGGACTAGTAGCACAGATACGCAGTATTTT. This rearrangement joins TRBV7-2 to TRBJ2-3; 7 bases match TRBD2. From germline, CDR1 is SGHTA and CDR2 FQGNSA. J was trimmed by 0 bases and V by 0 bases; bases with no gene match: 9. This CDR3 is built from 18 residues.

This rearrangement joins TRBV11-2 to TRBJ2-7, with TRBD2 identical over 14 bases. Germline CDR1 SGHAT, CDR2 FQNNGV. CDR3 length: 16 residues. The trim removed 5 bases at V and 6 bases at J, leaving 9 bases unmatched. The CDR3 sequence: CASSTRTSGRWVEQYF. The CDR3 DNA reads TGTGCCAGCAGCACAAGGACTAGCGGGAGGTGGGTCGAGCAGTACTTC.

The V and J genes are TRBV27 and TRBJ2-6, with 9 bases aligning to TRBD1. This CDR3 is built from 18 residues. Unmatched junction bases numbered 10, after V lost 6 bases and J lost 1 base. Germline CDR1 is MNHEY and CDR2 is SMNVEV (reference sequence). CDR3 residues: CASSNPPGTGSGANVLTF. CDR3 sequence (DNA): TGTGCCAGCAGCAATCCTCCCGGGACAGGGTCTGGGGCCAACGTCCTGACTTTC.

The chain is built from TRBV12-5 and TRBJ1-6, with a tentative D call TRBD1 (5 bases). Trimming cost V 0 bases and J 0 bases, with 12 bases left between them. The germline gives CDR1 LGHNT, CDR2 FRNRAP. The CDR3 has 18 residues. The CDR3 nucleotides are TGTGCTAGTGGTTTGGTACAACAGGAGAGCTCCTATAATTCACCCCTCCACTTT. Amino acid sequence: CASGLVQQESSYNSPLHF.

This clone was counted a single time. The rearrangement uses TRBV7-9 and TRBJ2-2, with D possibly TRBD1 on 6 matching bases. CDR1 SEHNR and CDR2 FQNEAQ come from the germline V gene (reference sequence). This CDR3 has 16 residues. V lost 5 bases to trimming and J lost 3 bases, with 16 bases between them. DNA of the CDR3: TGTGCCAGCAGCGCCACTTGGACAGAGGACACCGGGGAGCTGTTTTTT. Translation: CASSATWTEDTGELFF.

A few counts support this clone. This CDR3 reads CASSSGGQGNYEQYF. The CDR3 DNA reads as TGTGCCAGCAGTTCCGGGGGACAGGGGAACTACGAGCAGTACTTC. V and J are TRBV28 and TRBJ2-7; TRBD1 agrees at 10 bases. Per germline, CDR1 MDHEN and CDR2 SYDVKM. The CDR3 length is 15 residues. The ends lost 4 bases at V and 3 bases at J; junction bases unmatched: 6.

The J gene is TRBJ1-6, the V gene TRBV4-2; D unresolved. The length of the CDR3 is 15 residues. Trimming pared 1 base from V and 9 bases from J, leaving 13 bases between. Looked up from germline, CDR1 is LGHNA and CDR2 is YNFKEQ. The CDR3 here is CASSQVRRGSSPLHF. The CDR3 DNA sequence: TGTGCCAGCAGCCAAGTCCGGCGGGGTAGTTCACCCCTCCACTTT.

The chain is built from TRBV11-2 and TRBJ2-1; 9 nucleotides align to TRBD1. CDR3 size: 14 residues. Germline-derived CDR1 and CDR2 are SGHAT and FQNNGV. V lost 5 bases and J lost 9; bases outside the gene matches: 8. The CDR3 DNA reads TGTGCCAGCAGCCCGGACAGGGGTTCCACTGAGCAGTTCTTC. Its protein product is CASSPDRGSTEQFF.

The rearrangement uses TRBV6-5 and TRBJ1-2; D is unresolved. The germline V gene has CDR1 MNHEY and CDR2 SVGAGI. Trimming removed 8 bases from V and 9 bases from J, with 22 bases in between. The CDR3 runs 14 residues. The CDR3 DNA is TGTGCCAGCTCCCCACGGATGGAGCGGAGTAGCTACACCTTC. It is translated as CASSPRMERSSYTF.

The gene calls are TRBV9 and TRBJ2-5; no reliable D call. The V gene lost 0 bases and the J gene lost 0 bases, with 9 bases spanning the gap. The germline V gene encodes CDR1 SGDLS and CDR2 YYNGEE. The CDR3 has 15 residues. DNA of the CDR3: TGTGCCAGCAGCGTAGGTCCGCACTACCAAGAGACCCAGTACTTC. Translated, it gives CASSVGPHYQETQYF. Full variable domain (remainder filled in from reference TRBV9 and TRBJ2-5): DSGVTQTPKHLITATGQRVTLRCSPRSGDLSVYWYQQSLDQGLQFLIQYYNGEERAKGNILERFSAQQFPDLHSELNLSSLELGDSALYFCASSVGPHYQETQYFGPGTRLLVL.

The chain couples TRBV18 to TRBJ2-3; 8 positions match TRBD2. Germline values: CDR1 KGHSH, CDR2 LQKENI. The CDR3 contains 17 residues. V gave up 4 bases and J gave up 2 bases; unmatched junction bases: 11. Here the CDR3 reads CASSRFVVAGSTDTQYF. CDR3 coding DNA: TGTGCCAGCTCACGGTTCGTGGTAGCGGGATCCACAGATACGCAGTATTTT.

V and J are TRBV5-5 and TRBJ2-1; 9 nucleotides match TRBD2. CDR1 is SGHKS, CDR2 YYEKEE, per germline (reference sequence). CDR3 length equals 15 residues. J gave up 0 bases and V 4 bases, and 2 bases lay outside the gene matches. CDR3 DNA: TGTGCCAGCAGCCTTAGCGGGAGCTCCTACAATGAGCAGTTCTTC. This encodes CASSLSGSSYNEQFF.

This clone is a singleton in its sample. The chain couples TRBV11-3 to TRBJ2-7; 8 bases are a match to TRBD2. V trimming: 5 bases; J trimming: 5 bases; junction bases outside the gene matches: 23. Germline V gene lookup returns CDR1 SGHNT and CDR2 YENEEA. The CDR3 sequence is 19 residues long. The CDR3 loop reads CASSPLSSLSGERRNEQYF. CDR3 nucleotide sequence: TGTGCCAGCAGCCCTCTTTCTTCCCTTAGCGGGGAGCGGAGGAACGAGCAGTACTTC.